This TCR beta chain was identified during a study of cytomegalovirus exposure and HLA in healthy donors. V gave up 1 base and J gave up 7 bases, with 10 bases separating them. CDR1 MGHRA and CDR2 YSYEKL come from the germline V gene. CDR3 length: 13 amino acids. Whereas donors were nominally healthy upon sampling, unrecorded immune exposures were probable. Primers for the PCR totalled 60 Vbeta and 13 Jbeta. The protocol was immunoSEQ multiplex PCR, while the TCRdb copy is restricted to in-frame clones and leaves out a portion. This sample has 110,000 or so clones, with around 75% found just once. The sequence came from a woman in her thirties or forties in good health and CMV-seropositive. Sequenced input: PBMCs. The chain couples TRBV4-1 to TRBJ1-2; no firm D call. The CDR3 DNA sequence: TGCGCCAGCAGCCAAGTGCCCGCCAGTGGCTACACCTTC. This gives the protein CASSQVPASGYTF.